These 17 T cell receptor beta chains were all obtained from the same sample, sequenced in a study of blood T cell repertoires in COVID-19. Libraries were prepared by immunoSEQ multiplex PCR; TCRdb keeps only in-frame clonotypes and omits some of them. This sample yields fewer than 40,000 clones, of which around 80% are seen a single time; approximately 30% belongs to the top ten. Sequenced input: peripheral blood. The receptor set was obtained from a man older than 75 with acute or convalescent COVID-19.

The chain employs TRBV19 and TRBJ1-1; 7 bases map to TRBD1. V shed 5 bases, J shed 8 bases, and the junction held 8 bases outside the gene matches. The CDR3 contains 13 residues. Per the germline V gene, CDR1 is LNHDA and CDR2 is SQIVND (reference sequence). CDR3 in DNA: TGTGCCAGTAGTCGGGAGGGGGCGGAAGAAGCTTTCTTT. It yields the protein CASSREGAEEAFF. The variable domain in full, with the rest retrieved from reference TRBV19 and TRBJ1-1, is DGGITQSPKYLFRKEGQNVTLSCEQNLNHDAMYWYRQDPGQGLRLIYYSQIVNDFQKGDIAEGYSVSREKKESFPLTVTSAQKNPTAFYLCASSREGAEEAFFGQGTRLTVV.

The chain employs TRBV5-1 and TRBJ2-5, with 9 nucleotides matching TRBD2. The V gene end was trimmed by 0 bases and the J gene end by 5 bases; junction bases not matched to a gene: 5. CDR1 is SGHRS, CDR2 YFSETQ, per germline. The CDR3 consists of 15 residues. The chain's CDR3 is CASSLGLAGHETQYF. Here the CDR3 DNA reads TGCGCCAGCAGCTTGGGCCTAGCGGGGCATGAGACCCAGTACTTC.

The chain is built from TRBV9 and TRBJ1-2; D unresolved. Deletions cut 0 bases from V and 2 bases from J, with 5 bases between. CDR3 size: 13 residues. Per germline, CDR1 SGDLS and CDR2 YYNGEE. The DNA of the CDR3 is TGTGCCAGCAGCGTAGTACAAAACTATGGCTACACCTTC. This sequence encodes CASSVVQNYGYTF. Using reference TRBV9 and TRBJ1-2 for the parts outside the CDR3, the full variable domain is DSGVTQTPKHLITATGQRVTLRCSPRSGDLSVYWYQQSLDQGLQFLIQYYNGEERAKGNILERFSAQQFPDLHSELNLSSLELGDSALYFCASSVVQNYGYTFGSGTRLTVV.

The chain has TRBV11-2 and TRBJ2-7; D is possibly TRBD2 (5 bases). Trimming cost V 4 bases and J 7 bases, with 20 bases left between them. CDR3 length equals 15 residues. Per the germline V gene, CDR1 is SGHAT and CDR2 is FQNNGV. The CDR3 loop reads CASSSSTQRTGEQYF. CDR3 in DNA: TGTGCCAGCAGCTCGAGTACCCAGCGGACGGGTGAGCAGTACTTC.

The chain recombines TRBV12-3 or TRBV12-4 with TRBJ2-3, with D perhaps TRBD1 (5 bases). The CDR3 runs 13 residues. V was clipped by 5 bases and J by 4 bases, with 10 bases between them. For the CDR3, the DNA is TGTGCCAGCAGTCTGACAGACGCAGATACGCAGTATTTT. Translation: CASSLTDADTQYF.

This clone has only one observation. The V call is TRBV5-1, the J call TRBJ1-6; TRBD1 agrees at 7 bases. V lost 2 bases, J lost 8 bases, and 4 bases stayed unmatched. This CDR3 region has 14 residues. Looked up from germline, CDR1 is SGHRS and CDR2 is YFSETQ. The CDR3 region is CASSFRGADSPLHF. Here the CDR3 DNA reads TGCGCCAGCAGCTTCAGGGGGGCTGATTCACCCCTCCACTTT.

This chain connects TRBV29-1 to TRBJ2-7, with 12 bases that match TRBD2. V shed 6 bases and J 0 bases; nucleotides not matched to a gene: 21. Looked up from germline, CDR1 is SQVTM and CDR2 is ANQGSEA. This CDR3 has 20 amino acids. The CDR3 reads CSVSGSSGIGLAGSSYEQYF. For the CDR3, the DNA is TGCAGCGTCTCCGGCAGTTCGGGGATCGGACTAGCGGGGTCCTCCTACGAGCAGTACTTC.

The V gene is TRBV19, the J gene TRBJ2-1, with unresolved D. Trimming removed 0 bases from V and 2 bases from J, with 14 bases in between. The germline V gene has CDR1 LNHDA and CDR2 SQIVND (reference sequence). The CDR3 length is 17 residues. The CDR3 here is CASSIDGRTWAYNEQFF. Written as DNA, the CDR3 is TGTGCCAGTAGTATAGATGGGCGAACATGGGCCTACAATGAGCAGTTCTTC.

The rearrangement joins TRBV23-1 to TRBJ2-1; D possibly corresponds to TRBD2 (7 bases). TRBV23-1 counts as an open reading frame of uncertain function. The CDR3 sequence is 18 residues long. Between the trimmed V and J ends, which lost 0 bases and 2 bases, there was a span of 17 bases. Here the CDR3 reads CASSQSRGQGVTYNEQFF. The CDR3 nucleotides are TGCGCCAGCAGTCAATCGCGGGGGCAAGGAGTAACCTACAATGAGCAGTTCTTC.

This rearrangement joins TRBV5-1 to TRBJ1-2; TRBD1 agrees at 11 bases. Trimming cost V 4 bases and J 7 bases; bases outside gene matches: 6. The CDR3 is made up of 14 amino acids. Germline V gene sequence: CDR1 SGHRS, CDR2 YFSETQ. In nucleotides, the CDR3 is TGCGCCAGCAGCCCGCAGGGGACAGGGGGTGGCTACACCTTC. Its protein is CASSPQGTGGGYTF.

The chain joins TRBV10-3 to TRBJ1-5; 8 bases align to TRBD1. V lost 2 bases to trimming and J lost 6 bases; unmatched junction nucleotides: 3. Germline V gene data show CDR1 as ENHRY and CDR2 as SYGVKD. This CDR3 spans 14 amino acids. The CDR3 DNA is TGTGCCATCAGTGAGGGACAGGGTTCTCAGCCCCAGCATTTT. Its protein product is CAISEGQGSQPQHF.

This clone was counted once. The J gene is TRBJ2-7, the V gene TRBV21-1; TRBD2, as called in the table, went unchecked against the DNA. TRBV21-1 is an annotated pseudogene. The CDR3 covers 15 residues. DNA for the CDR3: TGTGCCAGCAATCATCGACTAGCGGGAGTATACGAGCAGTACTTC. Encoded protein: CASNHRLAGVYEQYF.

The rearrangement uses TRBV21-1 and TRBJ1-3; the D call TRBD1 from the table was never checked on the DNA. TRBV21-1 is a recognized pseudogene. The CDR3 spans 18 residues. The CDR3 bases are TGTGCCAGCAGTCGGGGACAGGGACCCTCCCCCTCTGGAAACACCATATATTTT. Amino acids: CASSRGQGPSPSGNTIYF.

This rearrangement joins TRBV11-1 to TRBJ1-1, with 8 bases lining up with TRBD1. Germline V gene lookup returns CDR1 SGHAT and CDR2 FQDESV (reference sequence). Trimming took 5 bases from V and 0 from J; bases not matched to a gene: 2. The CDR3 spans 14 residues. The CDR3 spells CASSAGQVNTEAFF. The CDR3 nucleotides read TGTGCCAGCAGCGCGGGACAGGTGAACACTGAAGCTTTCTTT.

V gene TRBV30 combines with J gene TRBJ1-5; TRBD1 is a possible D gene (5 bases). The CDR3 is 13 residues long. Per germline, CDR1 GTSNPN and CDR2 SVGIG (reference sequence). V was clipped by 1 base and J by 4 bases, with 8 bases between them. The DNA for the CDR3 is TGTGCCTGGAGTGGGGGGGAAAATCAGCCCCAGCATTTT. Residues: CAWSGGENQPQHF.

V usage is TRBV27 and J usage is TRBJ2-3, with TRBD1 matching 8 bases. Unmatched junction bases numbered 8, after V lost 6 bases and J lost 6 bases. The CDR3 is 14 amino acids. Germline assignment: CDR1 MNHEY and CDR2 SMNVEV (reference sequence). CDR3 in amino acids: CASRAQGAGDTQYF. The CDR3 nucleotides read TGTGCCAGCAGGGCCCAGGGGGCGGGGGATACGCAGTATTTT.

DNA for the CDR3: TGTGCCATCAGCCCTAGCGGCAAAGAGACCCAGTACTTC. Amino acid sequence: CAISPSGKETQYF. The rearrangement links TRBV10-3 to TRBJ2-5; 7 positions match TRBD2. The trim removed 6 bases at V and 3 bases at J, leaving 4 bases unmatched. CDR1 ENHRY and CDR2 SYGVKD come from the germline V gene. The CDR3 length is 13 residues.